These 22 T cell receptor beta chains share one sample of origin, sequenced in a study of T cell responses to AZD1222 COVID-19 vaccine. Here immunoSEQ multiplex PCR was the method, and the copy in TCRdb shows in-frame clones only, minus some. Seen here are more than 85,000 clones, around nine tenths observed once, and the top ten hold less than 9.5%. The specimen was peripheral blood, collected on day 0 of AZD1222 vaccination. The receptors shown here come from an adult in good health.

As for this clone: Germline is not matched at one junction end, which may reflect a read error. The V call is TRBV7-3, the J call TRBJ2-1; 10 nucleotides match TRBD2. Germline CDR1 reads SGHTA; CDR2 reads FQGTGA. The CDR3 has 15 amino acids. This CDR3 is CASSLTSGVYNEQFF. The CDR3 nucleotides read TGTGCCAGCAGTTTAACTAGCGGGGTCTACAATGAGCAGTTCTTC.

The chain links TRBV5-4 to TRBJ2-5, with D possibly TRBD2 on 6 matching bases. Trimming pared 10 bases from V and 1 base from J, leaving 8 bases between. The germline V gene has CDR1 SGHNT and CDR2 YYREEE (reference sequence). The CDR3 runs 11 residues. CDR3 coding DNA: TGTGCCGCGGGGTTCCAAGAGACCCAGTACTTC. Its translation: CAAGFQETQYF.

This clone was observed a handful of times. CDR3 sequence (DNA): TGTGCCAGCAGTTTGGTACGACAGGGGGCTTCGGTTGGCTACACCTTC. Amino acids: CASSLVRQGASVGYTF. The chain couples TRBV27 to TRBJ1-2; 10 bases align to TRBD1. Germline V gene sequence: CDR1 MNHEY, CDR2 SMNVEV (reference sequence). The V and J ends lost 3 bases and 7 bases, in that order; junction bases with no gene match: 11. The CDR3 is made up of 16 amino acids.

This chain links TRBV28 with TRBJ2-7, with 9 bases identical to TRBD2. CDR1 MDHEN and CDR2 SYDVKM come from the germline V gene. The CDR3 runs 21 residues. The trim removed 6 bases at V and 4 bases at J, leaving 28 bases unmatched. CDR3: CASRVRRLRDVTGTSRYEQYF. The CDR3 DNA sequence: TGTGCCAGCAGGGTACGACGACTCCGGGACGTAACCGGGACTAGCAGATACGAGCAGTACTTC.

This clone was detected a few times. One end of the junction fails to match germline, which may point to a read error. The chain has TRBV2 and TRBJ2-3; D gene ambiguous. The germline V gene has CDR1 SNHLY and CDR2 FYNNEI. This CDR3 spans 14 amino acids. The CDR3 DNA is TGTGCCAGCAATTCAGGCAGTACCACAGCTACGCAGTATTTT. It translates to CASNSGSTTATQYF.

The chain couples TRBV3-1 (or the pseudogene TRBV3-2) to TRBJ2-2, with TRBD2 matching 12 bases. Germline trimming cut 5 bases from V and 5 bases from J; bases unmatched to any gene: 9. The CDR3 sequence is 17 residues long. Germline CDR1 is LGHDT and CDR2 is YNNKEL (reference sequence). The CDR3 is CASSSRLAGVRTGELFF. DNA of the CDR3: TGTGCCAGCAGCTCCCGACTAGCGGGAGTACGAACCGGGGAGCTGTTTTTT.

The chain combines TRBV6-6 with TRBJ2-3; a weak D match, TRBD1 (5 bases). The V gene's germline CDR1 is MNHNY and CDR2 SVGAGI (reference sequence). The CDR3 covers 15 residues. V was shortened by 8 bases and J by 2 bases, with 17 bases between the two germline ends. In nucleotides, the CDR3 is TGTGCCAGCGTCACCCAGGGAACCACCACAGATACGCAGTATTTT. Translating it yields CASVTQGTTTDTQYF.

This sequence joins TRBV19 and TRBJ1-5; D may be TRBD1 (5 bases). Germline V gene lookup returns CDR1 LNHDA and CDR2 SQIVND (reference sequence). The ends were cut back, 9 bases at V and 4 bases at J, with 13 bases in the middle. This CDR3 is built from 13 residues. CDR3 region: CASLPGGNQPQHF. Written as DNA, the CDR3 is TGTGCCAGCCTCCCCGGGGGAAATCAGCCCCAGCATTTT.

V is TRBV5-1 and J is TRBJ2-7; 9 nucleotides line up with TRBD1. J lost 5 bases, V lost 2 bases, and 5 bases had no gene match. The CDR3 is made up of 14 amino acids. The germline CDR1 and CDR2 sequences are SGHRS and YFSETQ. The DNA for the CDR3 is TGCGCCAGCAGCTTTGACAGGGGGTCGGACGAGCAGTACTTC. Translating gives CASSFDRGSDEQYF.

The chain has TRBV28 and TRBJ2-3, with TRBD1 matching over 7 bases. The V segment lost 0 bases and the J segment 2 bases; nucleotides outside the gene matches: 8. Germline V CDR1 and CDR2: MDHEN, SYDVKM. The length of the CDR3 is 17 residues. As DNA, the CDR3 is TGTGCCAGCAGTTTATGGAAGGCCACAGGGGTCACAGATACGCAGTATTTT. It encodes CASSLWKATGVTDTQYF.

The gene calls are TRBV18 and TRBJ1-5; no clear D. Germline V gene lookup returns CDR1 KGHSH and CDR2 LQKENI. Trimming took off 0 bases at V and 4 bases at J, with 10 bases between the two ends. The CDR3 length is 15 residues. The DNA of the CDR3 is TGTGCCAGCTCACCACCGGAACAGAGAAATCAGCCCCAGCATTTT. Its translation: CASSPPEQRNQPQHF.

This rearrangement joins TRBV6-4 to TRBJ2-1, with D tentatively TRBD2 (5 bases). The CDR3 is 13 amino acids. Trimming took off 6 bases at V and 9 bases at J, with 15 bases between the two ends. Germline CDR1 reads MRHNA; CDR2 reads SNTAGT. The CDR3 here is CASSPSGAGEQFF. Here the CDR3 DNA reads TGTGCCAGCAGCCCCAGCGGAGCAGGTGAGCAGTTCTTC.

This chain uses TRBV2 with TRBJ2-1; D may be TRBD2 (6 bases). V was pared by 5 bases and J by 7 bases, with 18 bases between. The CDR3 extends over 15 amino acids. Germline V gene data show CDR1 as SNHLY and CDR2 as FYNNEI. The CDR3 coding sequence is TGTGCCAGCAGTAAAGACACGCGGGGTGAGAATGAGCAGTTCTTC. This gives the protein CASSKDTRGENEQFF.

This clone was observed a single time. The chain employs TRBV5-1 and TRBJ2-1; 8 bases are shared with TRBD1. In germline, CDR1 is SGHRS, CDR2 YFSETQ. The CDR3 is 15 residues long. The ends lost 4 bases at V and 9 bases at J; junction bases unmatched: 12. CDR3 coding DNA: TGCGCCAGCAGCCGAGACAGGGGCGGGCGTACTGAGCAGTTCTTC. Translation gives CASSRDRGGRTEQFF. Full variable domain (outside the CDR3, taken from reference TRBV5-1 and TRBJ2-1): KAGVTQTPRYLIKTRGQQVTLSCSPISGHRSVSWYQQTPGQGLQFLFEYFSETQRNKGNFPGRFSGRQFSNSRSEMNVSTLELGDSALYLCASSRDRGGRTEQFFGPGTRLTVL.

The V and J genes are TRBV18 and TRBJ1-6; D unresolved. Trimming took 6 bases from V and 0 from J, leaving 6 bases between them. Looked up from germline, CDR1 is KGHSH and CDR2 is LQKENI. The CDR3 has 14 residues. The CDR3 DNA sequence: TGTGCCAGCTCGCAGAGCTCCTATAATTCACCCCTCCACTTT. The encoded protein is CASSQSSYNSPLHF.

This clone has only a few counts. The chain employs TRBV4-2 and TRBJ1-1; 10 bases align to TRBD1. The CDR3 sequence is 15 residues long. Looked up from germline, CDR1 is LGHNA and CDR2 is YNFKEQ. Losses at the gene ends were 2 bases for V and 4 bases for J; bases not matched to a gene: 4. CDR3 coding DNA: TGTGCCAGCAGCCAACCCAGGACAGGGGGCACTGAAGCTTTCTTT. It encodes CASSQPRTGGTEAFF.

The genes are TRBV27 and TRBJ2-1; 8 bases are a match to TRBD2. With 0 bases clipped from V and 2 bases from J, the junction kept 0 bases outside the gene matches. Per germline, CDR1 MNHEY and CDR2 SMNVEV (reference sequence). This CDR3 is 15 amino acids long. The CDR3 sequence: CASSLSTSAYNEQFF. CDR3 in DNA: TGTGCCAGCAGTTTATCGACTAGCGCCTACAATGAGCAGTTCTTC.

In this sample, this clone turned up once. The chain combines TRBV5-5 with TRBJ2-5, with 11 bases identical to TRBD2. Germline trimming cut 4 bases from V and 5 bases from J; bases unmatched to any gene: 13. The CDR3 sequence is 17 residues long. Germline CDR1 SGHKS, CDR2 YYEKEE (reference sequence). The CDR3 spells CASSPGTSGHPGETQYF. The CDR3 coding sequence is TGTGCCAGCAGCCCGGGGACTAGCGGACACCCCGGGGAGACCCAGTACTTC.

The rearrangement uses TRBV3-1 (or the pseudogene TRBV3-2) and TRBJ1-5; D is uncertain. CDR3 length equals 13 residues. Germline V CDR1 and CDR2: LGHDT, YNNKEL (reference sequence). V was trimmed by 0 bases and J by 7 bases, leaving 7 bases between them. The CDR3 protein is CASSQELGQPQHF. As DNA, the CDR3 is TGTGCCAGCAGCCAAGAGTTAGGGCAGCCCCAGCATTTT.

V and J are TRBV10-3 and TRBJ1-2, with D tentatively TRBD1 (6 bases). The CDR3 spans 13 residues. Per germline, CDR1 ENHRY and CDR2 SYGVKD. V was shortened by 10 bases and J by 5 bases, with 17 bases between the two germline ends. The CDR3 sequence is CATGDKTRYGYTF. The CDR3 nucleotides are TGTGCCACCGGGGACAAGACCCGATATGGCTACACCTTC.

The chain joins TRBV27 to TRBJ1-5; D uncertain. Per the germline V gene, CDR1 is MNHEY and CDR2 is SMNVEV (reference sequence). Between the trimmed V and J ends, which lost 6 bases and 3 bases, there was a span of 9 bases. The CDR3 spans 13 residues. The CDR3 DNA is TGTGCCAGCAGACTCGGCCTCAATCAGCCCCAGCATTTT. Protein: CASRLGLNQPQHF.

This clone came up once. The V and J genes are TRBV19 and TRBJ2-4; D possibly corresponds to TRBD1 (5 bases). V was pared by 3 bases and J by 1 base, with 10 bases between. This CDR3 region has 15 residues. Germline values: CDR1 LNHDA, CDR2 SQIVND (reference sequence). CDR3 residues: CASSIRESAKNIQYF. The CDR3 coding sequence is TGTGCCAGTAGTATCAGGGAATCGGCCAAAAACATTCAGTACTTC.